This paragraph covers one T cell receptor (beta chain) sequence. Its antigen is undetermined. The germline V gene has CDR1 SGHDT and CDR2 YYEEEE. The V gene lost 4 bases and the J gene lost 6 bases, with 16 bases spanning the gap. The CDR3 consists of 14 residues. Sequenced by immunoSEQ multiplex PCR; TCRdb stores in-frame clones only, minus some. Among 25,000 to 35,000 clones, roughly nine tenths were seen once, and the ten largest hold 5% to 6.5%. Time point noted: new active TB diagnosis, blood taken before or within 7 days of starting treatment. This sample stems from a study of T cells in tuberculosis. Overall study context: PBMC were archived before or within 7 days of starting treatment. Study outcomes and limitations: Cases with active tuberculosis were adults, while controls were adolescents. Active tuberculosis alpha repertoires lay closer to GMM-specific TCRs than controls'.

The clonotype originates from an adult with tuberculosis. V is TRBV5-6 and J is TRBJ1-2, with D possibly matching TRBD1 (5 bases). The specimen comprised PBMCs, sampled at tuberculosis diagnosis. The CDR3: CASSGGTLENGYTF. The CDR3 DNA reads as TGTGCCAGCAGCGGGGGGACTTTAGAAAATGGCTACACCTTC.